The 27 T cell receptor beta chains below come from one sample, sequenced in a study of blood T cells in healthy people across ages. Primed by a sample-barcoded 5' primer and a J-beta primer mix, a second PCR proceeded for 7 to 11 cycles. TCRdb passed the 5' RACE reads through MiXCR, listing each CDR3 protein once. The data contain about 670,000 distinct CDR3 sequences, approximately 52% of them singletons. The sequencing sample was made of blood. Receptors were obtained from a woman older than 75 in good health.

This clonotype has a handful of counts. This chain connects TRBV20-1 to TRBJ2-1, with D perhaps matching TRBD2 (7 bases). The V gene lost 0 bases and the J gene lost 9 bases, with 18 bases spanning the gap. This CDR3 comprises 15 residues. Germline values: CDR1 DFQATT, CDR2 SNEGSKA (reference sequence). Here the CDR3 reads CSARDPKGGTGEQFF. As DNA, the CDR3 is TGCAGTGCTAGAGATCCTAAGGGGGGGACGGGTGAGCAGTTCTTC.

This chain links TRBV7-9 with TRBJ2-5; 10 positions agree with TRBD1. Matching the DNA end better, TRBJ2-7 makes the J call doubtful. Germline CDR1 is SEHNR and CDR2 is FQNEAQ (reference sequence). The CDR3 covers 15 residues. The chain's CDR3 is CASKPRDRGTYEQYF. DNA of the CDR3: TGTGCCAGCAAACCCCGGGACAGGGGAACCTACGAGCAGTACTTC.

This clonotype occurred once. The chain uses TRBV6-6 and TRBJ1-6, with D unresolved. Germline V gene data show CDR1 as MNHNY and CDR2 as SVGAGI (reference sequence). This CDR3 is 17 amino acids long. V gave up 2 bases and J gave up 9 bases, with 20 bases separating them. CDR3 residues: CASSYGRAKPLFSPLHF. CDR3 bases: TGTGCCAGCAGTTACGGGAGGGCCAAGCCCCTTTTTTCACCCCTCCACTTT.

This sequence joins TRBV4-1 and TRBJ2-7, with unresolved D. Trimming removed 0 bases from V and 6 bases from J, with 12 bases in between. This CDR3 contains 14 residues. Germline V gene sequence: CDR1 MGHRA, CDR2 YSYEKL. Here the CDR3 DNA reads TGCGCCAGCAGCCAAGATAGTCGGGTGGGCGAGCAGTACTTC. It yields the protein CASSQDSRVGEQYF.

The chain has TRBV7-9 and TRBJ2-5; D possibly corresponds to TRBD2 (5 bases). The DNA end lines up better with TRBJ2-7; the J call may be wrong. Germline V lookup: CDR1 SEHNR, CDR2 FQNEAQ (reference sequence). The CDR3 totals 13 residues. The CDR3 DNA reads TGTGCCAGCAGCCCGGACTGGAGCTACGAGCAGTACTTC. Its protein is CASSPDWSYEQYF.

The chain joins TRBV5-4 to TRBJ2-3; D gene unclear. V was clipped by 0 bases and J by 3 bases, with 8 bases between them. CDR3 length equals 14 residues. In germline, CDR1 is SGHNT, CDR2 YYREEE (reference sequence). CDR3 protein: CASSLGRMTDTQYF. The CDR3 DNA follows: TGTGCCAGCAGCTTGGGTCGAATGACAGATACGCAGTATTTT.

This clonotype was detected many times. This chain links TRBV12-3 or TRBV12-4 with TRBJ2-4, with 11 nucleotides matching TRBD1. This CDR3 region has 16 residues. The ends lost 6 bases at V and 1 base at J; junction bases unmatched: 5. Here the CDR3 reads CASSRTGGAAKNIQYF. CDR3 bases: TGTGCCAGCAGCAGGACAGGGGGCGCGGCCAAAAACATTCAGTACTTC.

This clonotype was seen repeatedly, ten times or more. CDR3 sequence: CASRLLPLETQYF. CDR3 in DNA: TGTGCCAGCCGACTCCTACCCTTAGAGACCCAGTACTTC. The chain links TRBV27 to TRBJ2-5; D is unresolved. The CDR3 contains 13 residues. V was clipped by 8 bases and J by 4 bases, with 14 bases between them. CDR1 MNHEY and CDR2 SMNVEV come from the germline V gene (reference sequence).

The table lists this clonotype with a count of one. The genes are TRBV7-2 and TRBJ1-1; unclear D gene. The V gene's germline CDR1 is SGHTA and CDR2 FQGNSA. V gave up 5 bases and J gave up 5 bases, with 21 bases separating them. The CDR3 is 16 residues long. The CDR3 DNA is TGTGCCAGCAGCCCCTCAATGTACTCGATGGGTACTGAAGCTTTCTTT. It codes for CASSPSMYSMGTEAFF. Full variable domain (missing parts from reference TRBV7-2 and TRBJ1-1): GAGVSQSPSNKVTEKGKDVELRCDPISGHTALYWYRQSLGQGLEFLIYFQGNSAPDKSGLPSDRFSAERTGGSVSTLTIQRTQQEDSAVYLCASSPSMYSMGTEAFFGQGTRLTVV.

V usage is TRBV5-1 and J usage is TRBJ2-1; D gene ambiguous. V gave up 0 bases and J gave up 8 bases, with 12 bases separating them. CDR1 and CDR2 from the germline V gene are SGHRS and YFSETQ. This CDR3 has 14 residues. CDR3 amino acids: CASSLAVMADEQFF. The CDR3 region has the DNA TGCGCCAGCAGCTTGGCCGTAATGGCGGATGAGCAGTTCTTC.

In this sample, this clonotype turned up a few times. A junction end diverges from the germline sequence, so it may reflect a read error. V usage is TRBV7-2 and J usage is TRBJ1-5; the D is unclear. From germline, CDR1 is SGHTA and CDR2 FQGNSA. This CDR3 has 12 amino acids. DNA of the CDR3: TGTGCCAGCACGGGTAGCAATCAGCCCCGGCATTTT. Amino acid sequence: CASTGSNQPRHF. The entire variable domain, with the rest obtained from reference TRBV7-2 and TRBJ1-5, is as follows: GAGVSQSPSNKVTEKGKDVELRCDPISGHTALYWYRQSLGQGLEFLIYFQGNSAPDKSGLPSDRFSAERTGGSVSTLTIQRTQQEDSAVYLCASTGSNQPRHFGDGTRLSIL.

The chain recombines TRBV12-3 or TRBV12-4 with TRBJ2-2; 7 bases align to TRBD1. The CDR3 runs to 14 residues. Trimming took 2 bases from V and 7 from J; bases not matched to a gene: 4. The CDR3 nucleotides read TGTGCCAGCAGTTTACATAGGGGGCGCGGGGAGCTGTTTTTT. As protein: CASSLHRGRGELFF.

The chain is built from TRBV28 and TRBJ2-5; possibly TRBD1 or TRBD2 for D (7 bases each). The CDR3 consists of 15 residues. Germline-derived CDR1 and CDR2 are MDHEN and SYDVKM. V was shortened by 6 bases and J by 1 base, with 15 bases between the two germline ends. The CDR3: CASSPAGGAQETQYF. The CDR3 bases are TGTGCCAGCAGCCCAGCAGGGGGGGCCCAAGAGACCCAGTACTTC.

This chain uses TRBV10-1 with TRBJ2-1, with 7 bases that match TRBD1. The CDR3 is 13 residues long. Trimming took 2 bases from V and 6 from J; bases not matched to a gene: 1. Germline CDR1 and CDR2: WNHNN and SYGVQD (reference sequence). Here the CDR3 reads CASSETGVNEQFF. In DNA, the CDR3 is TGCGCCAGCAGTGAGACAGGGGTCAATGAGCAGTTCTTC.

This chain connects TRBV5-1 to TRBJ2-3; tentatively, D is TRBD1 or TRBD2 (6 bases each). Germline loops: CDR1 SGHRS, CDR2 YFSETQ. The CDR3 has 15 residues. With 1 base removed from V and 4 bases from J, the gap between germline ends came to 13 bases. For the CDR3, the DNA is TGCGCCAGCAGCTTGTCGGGGGCTAGCGCAGATACGCAGTATTTT. Its protein product is CASSLSGASADTQYF.

The rearrangement joins TRBV4-1 to TRBJ1-5; D gene uncertain. V gave up 3 bases and J gave up 5 bases, with 11 bases separating them. In germline, CDR1 is MGHRA, CDR2 YSYEKL. CDR3 size: 14 residues. CDR3 coding DNA: TGCGCCAGCAGCCACGCCTGGGGTGATCAGCCCCAGCATTTT. Protein sequence: CASSHAWGDQPQHF.

Of note for this clonotype: Just one base apart from a much larger clone, this may be a read error. The CDR3 nucleotides are TGTGCCAGCACCCAAAACACTGAACCTTTCTTT. Translation gives CASTQNTEPFF. The J gene is TRBJ1-1, the V gene TRBV6-6; D ambiguous. Germline values: CDR1 MNHNY, CDR2 SVGAGI (reference sequence). The CDR3 loop spans 11 amino acids.

This chain joins TRBV2 and TRBJ2-1, with D possibly being TRBD1 (5 bases). V gave up 7 bases and J gave up 10 bases, with 14 bases separating them. CDR1 and CDR2 (germline): SNHLY, FYNNEI. The CDR3 loop spans 12 amino acids. Here the CDR3 reads CASKPGWGEQFF. The CDR3 DNA is TGTGCCAGCAAGCCGGGTTGGGGCGAGCAGTTCTTC.

This clonotype was found a few times. The gene calls are TRBV12-3 or TRBV12-4 and TRBJ1-6, with D unresolved. CDR3 length: 17 amino acids. Trimming took off 3 bases at V and 0 bases at J, with 12 bases between the two ends. The chain's CDR3 is CASSFAPLSSYNSPLHF. The CDR3 DNA follows: TGTGCCAGCAGTTTTGCCCCGCTAAGCTCCTATAATTCACCCCTCCACTTT.

The chain uses TRBV25-1 and TRBJ2-1, with D perhaps TRBD2 (6 bases). The CDR3 runs to 13 residues. Trimming took 3 bases from V and 8 from J, leaving 11 bases between them. CDR1 and CDR2 from the germline V gene are MGHDK and SYGVNS. The CDR3 DNA is TGTGCCAGCAGTGATGGACTATCCGATGAGCAGTTCTTC. Protein product: CASSDGLSDEQFF.

This clonotype was seen a few times. The V gene is TRBV12-3 or TRBV12-4, the J gene TRBJ2-3; maybe TRBD2 (6 bases). Between the trimmed V and J ends, which lost 7 bases and 2 bases, there was a span of 22 bases. The CDR3 is 17 residues long. CDR3 sequence (DNA): TGTGCCAGCACCTTGGGGCCTGGGGTAGCGGTCACAGATACGCAGTATTTT. This codes for CASTLGPGVAVTDTQYF.

This chain links TRBV9 with TRBJ2-1; 7 bases match TRBD2. CDR1 is SGDLS, CDR2 YYNGEE, per germline. The CDR3 runs to 15 residues. The J segment lost 3 bases and the V segment lost 4 bases, leaving 7 bases of the junction unmatched. The CDR3 spells CASSSTSDFYNEQFF. In nucleotides, the CDR3 is TGTGCCAGCAGCTCCACTAGCGACTTCTACAATGAGCAGTTCTTC.

This clonotype appeared many times. The chain has TRBV27 and TRBJ2-3; D uncertain. The V gene's germline CDR1 is MNHEY and CDR2 SMNVEV (reference sequence). This CDR3 contains 12 residues. Trimming pared 6 bases from V and 2 bases from J, leaving 6 bases between. This CDR3 reads CASRTPTDTQYF. In DNA, the CDR3 is TGTGCCAGCAGGACCCCCACAGATACGCAGTATTTT.

V gene TRBV6-2 or TRBV6-3 combines with J gene TRBJ2-3; the match to TRBD2 covers 7 bases. Losses at the gene ends were 5 bases for V and 2 bases for J; bases not matched to a gene: 7. Germline V gene data show CDR1 as MNHEY and CDR2 as SVGEGT. This CDR3 has 15 amino acids. Here the CDR3 reads CASSPWEGDTDTQYF. The CDR3 DNA reads TGTGCCAGCAGTCCGTGGGAGGGCGACACAGATACGCAGTATTTT.

This clonotype was counted many times. The chain employs TRBV28 and TRBJ2-7; TRBD2 aligns across 7 bases. Germline CDR1 is MDHEN and CDR2 is SYDVKM. The CDR3 sequence is 13 residues long. The ends lost 7 bases at V and 2 bases at J; junction bases unmatched: 5. The CDR3 loop reads CASTPGGTYEQYF. CDR3 nucleotides: TGTGCCAGCACCCCGGGGGGTACCTACGAGCAGTACTTC.

The chain recombines TRBV12-3 or TRBV12-4 with TRBJ1-2; D is undetermined. Trimming removed 3 bases at V and 8 bases at J, with 10 bases between. CDR3 size: 12 residues. The CDR3 DNA reads TGTGCCAGCAGTTTCGAGCCATTGGGCTACACCTTC. Its protein is CASSFEPLGYTF.

This clonotype was picked up a small number of times. This chain links TRBV7-9 with TRBJ2-3; TRBD2 might be the D (5 bases). CDR1 and CDR2 from the germline V gene are SEHNR and FQNEAQ (reference sequence). Trimming left V 4 bases short and J 5 bases short, with 10 bases between. There are 13 residues in the CDR3. CDR3 loop: CASSSAGVDTQYF. The CDR3 nucleotides read TGTGCCAGCAGCTCTGCGGGCGTAGATACGCAGTATTTT.